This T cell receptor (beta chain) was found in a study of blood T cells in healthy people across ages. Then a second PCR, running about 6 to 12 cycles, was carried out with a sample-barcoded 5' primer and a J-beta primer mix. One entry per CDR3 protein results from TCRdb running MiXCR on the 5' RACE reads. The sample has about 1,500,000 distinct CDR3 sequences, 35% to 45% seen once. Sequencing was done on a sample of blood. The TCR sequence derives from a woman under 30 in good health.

Here the CDR3 reads CSAISASSTAGDTQYF. As DNA, the CDR3 is TGCAGTGCTATATCGGCTTCTAGCACGGCGGGAGATACGCAGTATTTT. V is TRBV20-1 and J is TRBJ2-3, with a possible D match to TRBD2 (5 bases). The CDR3 has 16 residues. Trimming took 4 bases from V and 5 from J, leaving 22 bases between them. From germline, CDR1 is DFQATT and CDR2 SNEGSKA (reference sequence).